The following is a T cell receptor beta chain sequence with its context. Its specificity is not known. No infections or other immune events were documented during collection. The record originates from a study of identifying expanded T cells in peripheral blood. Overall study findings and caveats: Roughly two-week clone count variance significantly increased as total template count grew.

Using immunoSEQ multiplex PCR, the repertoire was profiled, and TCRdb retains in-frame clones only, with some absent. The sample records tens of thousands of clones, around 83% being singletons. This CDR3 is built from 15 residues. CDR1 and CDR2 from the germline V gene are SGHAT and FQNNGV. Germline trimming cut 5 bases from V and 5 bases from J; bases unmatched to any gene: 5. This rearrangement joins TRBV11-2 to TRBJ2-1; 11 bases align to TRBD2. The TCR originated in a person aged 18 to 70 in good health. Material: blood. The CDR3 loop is CASSPSGLADNEQFF. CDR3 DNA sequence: TGTGCCAGCAGCCCCTCGGGACTAGCGGACAATGAGCAGTTCTTC.